A selection of T cell receptor beta chains follows, all from one sample in a study of blood T cell repertoires in COVID-19. Produced via immunoSEQ multiplex PCR; TCRdb's table is partial and in-frame only. The top ten clones hold 15% of a sample with 99,000 or so clones, roughly 80% of them seen once. Sample: peripheral blood. The receptors here all came from an elderly woman with acute or convalescent COVID-19. The conserved cysteine and the conserved F or W are not part of the CDR3 here. The D gene is left open where the match is weak.

v_gene,j_gene,d_gene,CDR3aa
TRBV28,TRBJ2-3,TRBD2,ASSSVGGDTDTQY
TRBV23-1,TRBJ1-2,TRBD1,ASSQSRGRSYGYT
TRBV18,TRBJ2-3,TRBD1,ASSPLSPDRGQRSTDTQY
TRBV3-1/TRBV3-2,TRBJ2-1,NA,ASSQEPSPSYNEQF
TRBV6-5,TRBJ2-4,TRBD1,ASRDRVSKNIQY
TRBV5-1,TRBJ2-2,NA,ASKRYSVGTGELF
TRBV14,TRBJ2-2,NA,ASTAGTSDTGELF
TRBV29-1,TRBJ2-2,TRBD2,SVVLADSNTGELF
TRBV18,TRBJ2-5,TRBD1,ATRGQGHETQY
TRBV7-6,TRBJ2-7,NA,ASSLNAGSYYEQY
TRBV23-1,TRBJ2-1,TRBD1,ASTTGEINEQF
TRBV5-4,TRBJ2-3,NA,ASSLSKGTDTQY
TRBV6-5,TRBJ2-2,NA,ASLGHSNTGELF
TRBV7-7,TRBJ2-1,TRBD2,ASSLGLAGYNEQF
TRBV2,TRBJ2-5,NA,ASRTGGRQETQY
TRBV4-2,TRBJ1-2,NA,ASSQEGGNYGYT
TRBV18,TRBJ1-2,TRBD1,ASSPEGTGTRDYT
TRBV7-2,TRBJ1-2,TRBD1,ASSPGPGTGQGYT
TRBV6-5,TRBJ2-1,NA,ASTGGLEKF
TRBV2,TRBJ2-3,NA,ASSYGQGAADTQY
TRBV5-1,TRBJ2-1,NA,ASSLVTVDYNEQF
TRBV5-4,TRBJ2-1,TRBD2,ASSLAASGGNNEQF
TRBV5-1,TRBJ2-3,TRBD2,ASSSGLGRAADTQY
TRBV3-1/TRBV3-2,TRBJ2-7,TRBD2,ASSQMRGNYEQY
TRBV10-1,TRBJ2-2,NA,ASSERTTNTGELF
TRBV18,TRBJ2-2,NA,ASSLQRVNTGELF
TRBV18,TRBJ1-1,NA,ASSGLGEAF
TRBV5-6,TRBJ2-5,NA,ASSFSFSGKQETQY
TRBV2,TRBJ2-2,TRBD1,ASKQGTGELF
TRBV7-9,TRBJ1-2,NA,ASAPDSGVNYGYT
TRBV7-2,TRBJ2-7,TRBD1,ASSPGGQGFYEQY
TRBV18,TRBJ1-2,NA,ASSPVEITNYGYT
TRBV15,TRBJ2-1,NA,ATSRDVTASYNEQF
TRBV10-3,TRBJ2-2,TRBD1,AISEGQGLF
TRBV7-2,TRBJ2-3,NA,ASSLATVYTSDTQY
TRBV5-4,TRBJ2-2,TRBD2,ASSSLAGNTGELF
TRBV3-1/TRBV3-2,TRBJ1-1,TRBD1,ASRGQGNGEAF
TRBV18,TRBJ2-2,TRBD1,ASSPGQTYTGELF
TRBV24-1,TRBJ1-5,TRBD1,ATQDRAGQPQH
TRBV28,TRBJ1-2,NA,ASRTTGSSSLYTGYT
TRBV11-3,TRBJ2-1,NA,ASSFRVGNEQF
TRBV6-5,TRBJ2-1,NA,ASSYQGYNEQF
TRBV30,TRBJ1-6,NA,ALTPSRGKSPLH
TRBV7-9,TRBJ2-1,NA,ASSGSTEQF
TRBV5-4,TRBJ1-1,NA,ASSLEGGTEAF
TRBV2,TRBJ1-5,TRBD1,ASTTFLGTGGIGQPQH
TRBV28,TRBJ2-4,TRBD2,ASGVHAGRADSNIQY
TRBV29-1,TRBJ1-2,TRBD1,SVEAGGLGYT
TRBV29-1,TRBJ1-2,TRBD1,SVRTGEINGYT
TRBV3-1/TRBV3-2,TRBJ1-3,TRBD1,ASSPRTGAISGNTIY
TRBV11-3,TRBJ2-1,NA,ASSLAGTVNEQF
TRBV19,TRBJ2-1,TRBD2,ASTPMGLASDEQF
TRBV6-6,TRBJ1-2,TRBD1,ASRLGTGKYGYT
TRBV7-8,TRBJ2-2,NA,ASSFGGTGELF
TRBV27,TRBJ1-5,NA,ASRQGRRGNQPQH
TRBV7-2,TRBJ2-5,NA,ASSLGIQETQY
TRBV3-1/TRBV3-2,TRBJ1-4,TRBD1,ASSQQGAEKLF